This T cell receptor (beta chain) was sequenced in a study of T cell repertoires in cytomegalovirus infection. As for the study in general: Based on public TCR beta signatures, there were indications of CMV infection and of a matching HLA type.

Study results and caveats: CMV carriers having the relevant HLA were flagged by cumulative public TCR beta family frequency. Within the response measured ex vivo, HLA-C-restricted CMV-specific TCR beta clonotypes were dominant.

MiXCR, run by TCRdb on the reads, gives a single entry per CDR3 protein. The sample carries about 76,000 distinct CDR3 sequences, about 3.8% recorded once. The V gene's germline CDR1 is SGHTA and CDR2 FQGNSA. V lost 3 bases and J lost 10; bases outside the gene matches: 8. The CDR3 is made up of 16 amino acids. The table lists this clonotype with many counts. Its antigen is as yet unknown. This chain joins TRBV7-2 and TRBJ2-3; 15 bases map to TRBD2. The TCR was taken from a human donor in good health (CMV status not recorded). Some clones in this sample may be carry-over from other donors' samples. Material: PBMCs. The CDR3 bases are TGTGCCAGCAGCTTGGGGACTAGCGGGGGGCCCCTGGCGCAGTATTTT. Protein sequence: CASSLGTSGGPLAQYF.